This T cell receptor beta chain is from a study of OX40 agonist ivuxolimab in advanced cancers. In this sample, this clone turned up a few times. One end of the junction varies from germline; a read error may be responsible. Looked up from germline, CDR1 is MNHNY and CDR2 is SVGAGI (reference sequence). The CDR3 has 13 residues. Measured with immunoSEQ multiplex PCR; TCRdb has only the in-frame clones, and not every one. The sample yields more than 50,000 clones, about 85% seen once. The chain links TRBV6-6 to TRBJ2-6; D may be TRBD2 (5 bases). The TCR was taken from an adult with an advanced solid tumor such as melanoma, head and neck, liver or kidney cancer. The sample here was CD4+ or CD8+ T cells sorted from blood, taken in a trial of the OX40 agonist ivuxolimab. The CDR3 nucleotides read TGTGCCAGCAGTTACGACGGGAACACGGACCGGGCTTTC. Its translation is CASSYDGNTDRAF.